Described below is a single T cell receptor (beta chain) sequence and its context. Its antigen has not been determined. No base quality values were provided; no much bigger clone lies one nucleotide off. This record comes from a study of control samples from healthy donors and cancer patients (dated by TCRdb to 2019 to 2021). Libraries were built with the immunoSEQ multiplex PCR assay. TCRdb holds this immuneACCESS table with in-frame rearrangements only. Some clones are missing; in checked studies, unresolved V genes explain under half, and the rest has no known cause. The sample profile shows over 100,000 clones; approximately 89% of them were found once. In total, the top ten clones hold roughly 3.3% of the sample. Sequencing was carried out using blood. This sequence originates from a man in his forties in good health.

The nucleotide sequence reads TGTGCCAGCAGTAAAGGGACAGGGGGTTCCAAAAACATTCAGTACTTC. The encoded protein is CASSKGTGGSKNIQYF. The rearranged segments are TRBV27 and TRBJ2-4; 11 central bases correspond to TRBD1. The CDR1 and CDR2 encoded by the germline V gene (reference sequence) are MNHEY and SMNVEV. The germline V end is reduced by 5 bases and the J end by 2 bases; junction bases left unmatched: 5. Taken from cysteine to phenylalanine, the CDR3 has 16 residues. CDR3 DNA is the only sequence kept; it has 48 bases, read in frame from the first base.